Listed below are T cell receptor beta chains from one sample, sequenced in a study of shared clonotypes between healthy human individuals. Some clones are missing from TCRdb's copy, which holds only in-frame ones; the method was immunoSEQ multiplex PCR. The data hold about 2.1 million clones, with roughly 91% observed a single time. Sequencing used naive CD8+ T cells from PBMCs. Receptors were obtained from a man aged 18 to 29 in good health. Some clones in this sample may be carry-over from other donors' samples. The conserved cysteine and the conserved F or W are not part of the CDR3 here. Not all rows give a size; the values are once, few, many and, for expanded clones, a class.

CDR3: ASRPAFGRENTEAF
J: TRBJ1-1
V: TRBV27
size: -

CDR3: ASSLVLGNTYEQY
J: TRBJ2-7
V: TRBV7-8
size: -

CDR3: ASSRDRGQGETQY
J: TRBJ2-5
V: TRBV4-1
size: -

CDR3: ASSLRDGSYNEQF
J: TRBJ2-1
V: TRBV27
size: -

CDR3: ASTSGGSEAF
J: TRBJ1-1
V: TRBV5-1
size: -

CDR3: ASTYGTENTGELF
J: TRBJ2-2
V: TRBV28
size: once

CDR3: ASSFSQGTYEQY
J: TRBJ2-7
V: TRBV5-1
size: -

CDR3: ASSESFGAYEQY
J: TRBJ2-7
V: TRBV2
size: -

CDR3: ASGGWDTQY
J: TRBJ2-3
V: TRBV25-1
size: -

CDR3: ASSSLQNPGQGALEQF
J: TRBJ2-1
V: TRBV28
size: -

CDR3: ASSGRTSGYEQY
J: TRBJ2-7
V: TRBV27
size: -

CDR3: ASRILAEGDEQF
J: TRBJ2-1
V: TRBV28
size: -

CDR3: ASSYSRWGANEKLF
J: TRBJ1-4
V: TRBV6-5
size: -

CDR3: SVASTGALAKNIQY
J: TRBJ2-4
V: TRBV29-1
size: -

CDR3: ASYNEGLAGDSTDTQY
J: TRBJ2-3
V: TRBV30
size: -

CDR3: AISPGGVGSQPQH
J: TRBJ1-5
V: TRBV10-3
size: -

CDR3: SASGTSGRAYEQY
J: TRBJ2-7
V: TRBV29-1
size: once

CDR3: ATKTGDSYEQY
J: TRBJ2-7
V: TRBV5-6
size: -

CDR3: ASRPTAGQGSDEQF
J: TRBJ2-1
V: TRBV27
size: -

CDR3: ASSFFIAETGNTIY
J: TRBJ1-3
V: TRBV7-9
size: once

CDR3: ASSLGLGRYGYT
J: TRBJ1-2
V: TRBV7-2
size: once

CDR3: ASSFGTGNLDTEAF
J: TRBJ1-1
V: TRBV28
size: -

CDR3: ASNDYSYNEQF
J: TRBJ2-1
V: TRBV10-2
size: -

CDR3: ASTETGGYNEQF
J: TRBJ2-1
V: TRBV28
size: -

CDR3: ASSPSLRSYEQY
J: TRBJ2-7
V: TRBV14
size: -

CDR3: ASSERGDYGYT
J: TRBJ1-2
V: TRBV9
size: -

CDR3: ASSVADSGRFGYT
J: TRBJ1-2
V: TRBV9
size: -

CDR3: ASSAGGRVGGNQPQH
J: TRBJ1-5
V: TRBV2
size: -

CDR3: ASSFLGQRSYEQY
J: TRBJ2-7
V: TRBV28
size: -

CDR3: ASGLAAGELF
J: TRBJ2-2
V: TRBV12-5
size: -

CDR3: ASSRDFNNNEQF
J: TRBJ2-1
V: TRBV5-8
size: -

CDR3: ASSVYGGSTDEQF
J: TRBJ2-1
V: TRBV9
size: -

CDR3: ASSLDGGGGYT
J: TRBJ1-2
V: TRBV11-2
size: -

CDR3: ASSESGRGSEGETQY
J: TRBJ2-5
V: TRBV2
size: -

CDR3: ASSHKRGDEAF
J: TRBJ1-1
V: TRBV6-6
size: -

CDR3: ASSLTGLAAPSGNEQF
J: TRBJ2-1
V: TRBV27
size: -